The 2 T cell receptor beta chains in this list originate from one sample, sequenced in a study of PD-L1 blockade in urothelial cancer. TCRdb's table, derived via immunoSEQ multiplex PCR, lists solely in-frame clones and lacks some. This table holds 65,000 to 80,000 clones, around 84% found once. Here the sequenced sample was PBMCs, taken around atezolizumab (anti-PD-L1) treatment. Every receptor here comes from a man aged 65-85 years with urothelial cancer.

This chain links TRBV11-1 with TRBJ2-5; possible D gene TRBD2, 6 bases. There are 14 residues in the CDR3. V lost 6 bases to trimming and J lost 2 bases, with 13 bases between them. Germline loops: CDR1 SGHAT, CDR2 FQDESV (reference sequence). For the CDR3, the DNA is TGTGCCAGCAGTAAGACTAGGGATCAAGAGACCCAGTACTTC. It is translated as CASSKTRDQETQYF.

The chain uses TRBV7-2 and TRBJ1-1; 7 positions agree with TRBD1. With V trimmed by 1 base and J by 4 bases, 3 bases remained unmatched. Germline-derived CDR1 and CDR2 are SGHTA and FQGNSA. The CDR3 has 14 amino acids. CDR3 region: CASSLEQGSTEAFF. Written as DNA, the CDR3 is TGTGCCAGCAGCTTAGAACAGGGGAGCACTGAAGCTTTCTTT.